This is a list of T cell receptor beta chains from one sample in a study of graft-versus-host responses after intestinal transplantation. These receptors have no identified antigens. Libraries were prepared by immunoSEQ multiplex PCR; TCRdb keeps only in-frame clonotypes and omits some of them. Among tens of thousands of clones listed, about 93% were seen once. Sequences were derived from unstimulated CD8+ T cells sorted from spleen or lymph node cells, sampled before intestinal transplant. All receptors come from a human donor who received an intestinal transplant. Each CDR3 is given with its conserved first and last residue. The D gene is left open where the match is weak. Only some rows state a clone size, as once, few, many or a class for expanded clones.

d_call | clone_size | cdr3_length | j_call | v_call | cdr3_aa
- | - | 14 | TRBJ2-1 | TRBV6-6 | CASSYQGSYNEQFF
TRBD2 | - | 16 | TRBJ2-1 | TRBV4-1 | CASSQDSSGMGDEQFF
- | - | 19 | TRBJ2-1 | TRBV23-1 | CASSQSGAAAGLSYNEQFF
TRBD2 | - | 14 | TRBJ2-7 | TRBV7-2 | CASSLVPSGYEQYF
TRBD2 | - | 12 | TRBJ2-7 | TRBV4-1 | CASSQDSGNRYF
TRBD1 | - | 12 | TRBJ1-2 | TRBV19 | CASSTGGYGYTF
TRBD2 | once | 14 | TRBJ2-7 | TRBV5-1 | CASGTSGILYEQYF
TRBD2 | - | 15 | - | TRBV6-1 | CASSEESGGAYEQYF
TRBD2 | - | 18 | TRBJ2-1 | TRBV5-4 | CASSNHPGLAGGDNEQFF
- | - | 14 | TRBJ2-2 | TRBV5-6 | CASSFVGLSGELFF
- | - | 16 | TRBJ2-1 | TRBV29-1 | CSVEGVAGLSYNEQFF
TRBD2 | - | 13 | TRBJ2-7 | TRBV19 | CASSIAGGYEQYF
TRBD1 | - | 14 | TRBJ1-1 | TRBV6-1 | CASSPGQGNTEAFF
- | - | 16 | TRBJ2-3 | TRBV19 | CASSIGFTAATDTQYF
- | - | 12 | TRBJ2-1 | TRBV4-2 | CASRSFYNEQFF
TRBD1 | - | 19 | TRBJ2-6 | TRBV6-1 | CASSEAGTGGLSGANVLTF
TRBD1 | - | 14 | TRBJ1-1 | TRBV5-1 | CASRQGGETTEAFF
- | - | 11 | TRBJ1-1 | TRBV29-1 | CSVDRNTEAFF
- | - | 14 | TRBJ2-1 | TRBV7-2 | CASSFGGTYNEQFF
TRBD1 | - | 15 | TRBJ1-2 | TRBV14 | CASSYTGGAGYGYTF
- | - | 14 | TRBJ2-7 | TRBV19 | CASSICDSSYEQYF
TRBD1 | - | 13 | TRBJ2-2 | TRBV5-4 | CASSLTGSGELFF
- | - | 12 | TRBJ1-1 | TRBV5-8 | CASPTMNTEAFF